This T cell receptor (beta chain) derives from a study of cytomegalovirus exposure and HLA in healthy donors. On the study more broadly: Sequencing of 150 million to 200 million T cells in an earlier analysis found more than 100 million unique TCR beta sequences. Early release data held 85 million to 95 million unique TCRs from HLA-typed donors.

Overall study results and limits: The authors later found most CMV-associated TCR beta chains appeared HLA-restricted. Later genetic work tied a missense DCLRE1C variant to beta-chain V and J trimming.

CDR1 is MGHRA and CDR2 is YSYEKL in the germline V gene. V was pared by 3 bases and J by 7 bases, with 13 bases of the junction left unmatched. This CDR3 comprises 16 residues. In regard to this clone: The antigen is not known.

With 60 Vbeta and 13 Jbeta primers, the PCR was carried out. Method: immunoSEQ multiplex PCR; TCRdb's copy keeps in-frame clones and lacks some. The sample shows about 130,000 clones, about 80% of them seen only once. The chain recombines TRBV4-1 with TRBJ2-7, with 9 bases aligning to TRBD2. The clonotype comes from a human donor in good health. Sequencing was performed on PBMCs. The CDR3 nucleotides read TGCGCCAGCAGCCACGGCGGGGGGGCCAACGAGGGGGAGCAGTACTTC. Translated, it gives CASSHGGGANEGEQYF.